A selection of T cell receptor beta chains follows, all from one sample in a study of cytomegalovirus exposure and HLA in healthy donors. Sequencing was performed with immunoSEQ multiplex PCR; in TCRdb, only in-frame clones are kept and a portion is missing. The data hold around 220,000 clones, with just over 85% observed a single time. The sequencing input was PBMCs. The receptors derive from a woman aged 18-29 years in good health and CMV-seronegative. The CDR3 runs from the conserved cysteine through the conserved F or W. A D gene is named only where the DNA matches it firmly. Some rows mark clone size as missing; the rest say once, few, many or name a class of expanded clone.

V: TRBV29-1; size: .; length: 15; D: .; J: TRBJ1-2; CDR3: CSVVGGQSLGYGYTF; DNA: TGCAGCGTTGTGGGTGGACAGTCGTTGGGCTATGGCTACACCTTC
V: TRBV6-1; size: .; length: 15; D: TRBD1; J: TRBJ2-7; CDR3: CASSEGTGGSYEQYF; DNA: TGTGCCAGCAGTGAAGGGACAGGGGGCTCCTACGAGCAGTACTTC
V: TRBV5-1; size: once; length: 15; D: TRBD2; J: TRBJ2-5; CDR3: CASSMTSGRAETQYF; DNA: TGCGCCAGCAGCATGACTAGCGGGAGGGCAGAGACCCAGTACTTC
V: TRBV7-9; size: .; length: 14; D: TRBD1; J: TRBJ2-7; CDR3: CASSRTGGVYEQYF; DNA: TGTGCCAGCAGCCGTACAGGGGGAGTCTACGAGCAGTACTTC
V: TRBV5-4; size: once; length: 15; D: TRBD1; J: TRBJ2-5; CDR3: CASSLGGQAQETQYF; DNA: TGTGCCAGCAGCTTGGGGGGACAGGCGCAAGAGACCCAGTACTTC
V: TRBV28; size: .; length: 12; D: .; J: TRBJ1-5; CDR3: CASSLQNQPQHF; DNA: TGTGCCAGCAGTCTACAGAATCAGCCCCAGCATTTT
V: TRBV28; size: .; length: 17; D: TRBD2; J: TRBJ2-3; CDR3: CASSLSASGASTDTQYF; DNA: TGTGCCAGCAGTTTATCGGCTAGCGGGGCTAGCACAGATACGCAGTATTTT
V: TRBV9; size: once; length: 16; D: TRBD2; J: TRBJ2-6; CDR3: CASSVESGGGANVLTF; DNA: TGTGCCAGCAGCGTAGAGTCGGGGGGTGGGGCCAACGTCCTGACTTTC
V: TRBV28; size: .; length: 14; D: .; J: TRBJ1-4; CDR3: CASSLRRPGEKLFF; DNA: TGTGCCAGCAGCTTGAGGCGGCCAGGGGAAAAACTGTTTTTT
V: TRBV9; size: .; length: 17; D: TRBD1; J: TRBJ2-2; CDR3: CASSVPRGTGNTGELFF; DNA: TGTGCCAGCAGCGTCCCCAGAGGGACAGGGAACACCGGGGAGCTGTTTTTT
V: TRBV28; size: .; length: 14; D: TRBD1; J: TRBJ1-5; CDR3: CASSHRGKGQPQHF; DNA: TGTGCCAGTAGTCACAGGGGTAAGGGTCAGCCCCAGCATTTT
V: TRBV19; size: .; length: 14; D: .; J: TRBJ2-7; CDR3: CASSIGYASREQYF; DNA: TGTGCCAGTAGTATAGGATACGCTAGCCGCGAGCAGTACTTC
V: TRBV7-9; size: .; length: 16; D: TRBD1; J: TRBJ2-5; CDR3: CASSPLGGTGVETQYF; DNA: TGTGCCAGCAGCCCCCTGGGAGGGACAGGGGTAGAGACCCAGTACTTC
V: TRBV27; size: .; length: 14; D: .; J: TRBJ2-7; CDR3: CASSESDVTYEQYF; DNA: TGTGCCAGCAGCGAATCCGACGTGACTTACGAGCAGTACTTC
V: TRBV27; size: .; length: 16; D: .; J: TRBJ1-2; CDR3: CASSRRALQGFYGYTF; DNA: TGTGCCAGCAGTCGACGGGCACTTCAGGGGTTCTATGGCTACACCTTC
V: TRBV6-4; size: .; length: 15; D: TRBD2; J: TRBJ2-7; CDR3: CASSDWGGNAYEQYF; DNA: TGTGCCAGCAGTGACTGGGGGGGTAACGCCTACGAGCAGTACTTC
V: TRBV29-1; size: .; length: 13; D: TRBD2; J: TRBJ2-2; CDR3: CSGWGGPTGELFF; DNA: TGCAGCGGCTGGGGAGGGCCAACCGGGGAGCTGTTTTTT
V: TRBV28; size: .; length: 12; D: .; J: TRBJ1-2; CDR3: CASSETEYGYTF; DNA: TGTGCCAGCAGCGAGACAGAATATGGCTACACCTTC
V: TRBV5-6; size: .; length: 15; D: .; J: TRBJ1-5; CDR3: CASSLVRGGPRTQHF; DNA: TGTGCCAGCAGCTTGGTTAGGGGGGGCCCCCGGACCCAGCATTTT
V: TRBV13; size: .; length: 13; D: .; J: TRBJ1-2; CDR3: CASSLGRGGGYTF; DNA: TGTGCCAGCAGCTTAGGCCGGGGGGGCGGCTACACCTTC
V: TRBV29-1; size: .; length: 14; D: TRBD1; J: TRBJ1-1; CDR3: CSVAVGQGNTEAFF; DNA: TGCAGCGTTGCCGTTGGACAGGGGAACACTGAAGCTTTCTTT
V: TRBV27; size: .; length: 12; D: .; J: TRBJ2-1; CDR3: CASLRLYNEQFF; DNA: TGTGCCAGCTTGCGTTTATACAATGAGCAGTTCTTC
V: TRBV4-3; size: once; length: 16; D: .; J: TRBJ2-6; CDR3: CASSQEMTSGANVLTF; DNA: TGCGCCAGCAGCCAAGAGATGACATCTGGGGCCAACGTCCTGACTTTC
V: TRBV27; size: .; length: 14; D: TRBD2; J: TRBJ2-7; CDR3: CASSPGLGGYEQYF; DNA: TGTGCCAGCAGTCCGGGACTAGGTGGCTACGAGCAGTACTTC
V: TRBV15; size: few; length: 13; D: .; J: TRBJ1-5; CDR3: CATSRVPGQPQHF; DNA: TGTGCCACCAGCAGAGTTCCCGGTCAGCCCCAGCATTTT
V: TRBV7-2; size: .; length: 18; D: TRBD2; J: TRBJ2-2; CDR3: CASSLAGTSGIWAGELFF; DNA: TGTGCCAGCAGCTTAGCTGGGACTAGCGGGATTTGGGCCGGGGAGCTGTTTTTT
V: TRBV30; size: .; length: 14; D: TRBD2; J: TRBJ2-1; CDR3: CAWNSGRPYNEQFF; DNA: TGTGCCTGGAATAGCGGGAGACCCTACAATGAGCAGTTCTTC
V: TRBV18; size: .; length: 14; D: .; J: TRBJ1-1; CDR3: CASATGIGDTEAFF; DNA: TGTGCCAGCGCTACAGGGATAGGGGACACTGAAGCTTTCTTT
V: TRBV2; size: few; length: 14; D: TRBD1; J: TRBJ1-2; CDR3: CASSEADRGNGYTF; DNA: TGTGCCAGCAGTGAAGCGGACAGGGGGAATGGCTACACCTTC
V: TRBV27; size: .; length: 19; D: TRBD2; J: TRBJ2-3; CDR3: CASSLSRLAAMTRTDTQYF; DNA: TGTGCCAGCAGTTTATCAAGGCTAGCGGCCATGACTCGCACAGATACGCAGTATTTT
V: TRBV7-9; size: .; length: 12; D: .; J: TRBJ1-3; CDR3: CASSLTGNTIYF; DNA: TGTGCCAGCAGTCTGACAGGAAACACCATATATTTT
V: TRBV5-1; size: .; length: 14; D: TRBD1; J: TRBJ1-1; CDR3: CASRVAGGSTEAFF; DNA: TGCGCCAGCAGAGTCGCAGGGGGCAGCACTGAAGCTTTCTTT
V: TRBV19; size: .; length: 15; D: .; J: TRBJ2-3; CDR3: CASSPLELSVDTQYF; DNA: TGTGCCAGTAGTCCCCTGGAATTAAGCGTTGATACGCAGTATTTT
V: TRBV7-9; size: .; length: 16; D: TRBD2; J: TRBJ2-5; CDR3: CASRLSGLAGRETQYF; DNA: TGTGCCAGCAGGCTTAGCGGACTAGCGGGACGAGAGACCCAGTACTTC
V: TRBV28; size: .; length: 16; D: TRBD1; J: TRBJ1-3; CDR3: CASNYRDRVLGNTIYF; DNA: TGTGCCAGCAACTACCGGGACAGGGTACTTGGAAACACCATATATTTT
V: TRBV30; size: .; length: 12; D: .; J: TRBJ1-2; CDR3: CAWSTRRYGYTF; DNA: TGTGCCTGGAGTACTCGGAGGTATGGCTACACCTTC
V: TRBV28; size: .; length: 13; D: .; J: TRBJ1-1; CDR3: CASSGIRGTEAFF; DNA: TGTGCCAGCAGCGGAATCAGGGGAACTGAAGCTTTCTTT
V: TRBV28; size: .; length: 13; D: TRBD1; J: TRBJ2-2; CDR3: CASRTGNTGELFF; DNA: TGTGCCAGCCGGACAGGGAACACCGGGGAGCTGTTTTTT
V: TRBV27; size: .; length: 14; D: TRBD1; J: TRBJ2-7; CDR3: CASSDRDPIYEQYF; DNA: TGTGCCAGCAGCGACAGGGACCCGATCTACGAGCAGTACTTC
V: TRBV6-6; size: .; length: 14; D: .; J: TRBJ1-3; CDR3: CASSYRLNGDTIYF; DNA: TGTGCCAGCAGTTACCGACTCAACGGGGACACCATATATTTT
V: TRBV7-2; size: .; length: 15; D: .; J: TRBJ2-7; CDR3: CASSYTGTIRDEQYF; DNA: TGTGCCAGCAGTTACACAGGGACGATCCGTGACGAGCAGTACTTC
V: TRBV10-1; size: .; length: 14; D: .; J: TRBJ1-1; CDR3: CASSQETDNTEAFF; DNA: TGCGCCAGCAGCCAGGAGACAGATAACACTGAAGCTTTCTTT
V: TRBV11-3; size: once; length: 17; D: .; J: TRBJ2-5; CDR3: CASSSGKEGTFQETQYF; DNA: TGTGCCAGCAGCTCAGGCAAGGAAGGGACATTCCAAGAGACCCAGTACTTC
V: TRBV7-8; size: .; length: 14; D: .; J: TRBJ2-7; CDR3: CASSLSSRLDEQYF; DNA: TGTGCCAGCAGCTTAAGTAGCCGCCTTGACGAGCAGTACTTC
V: TRBV27; size: .; length: 12; D: TRBD1; J: TRBJ2-7; CDR3: CASSPTGAEQYF; DNA: TGTGCCAGCAGCCCCACAGGGGCCGAGCAGTACTTC
V: TRBV5-4; size: .; length: 16; D: TRBD1; J: TRBJ2-5; CDR3: CASSPGGRDRGLTQYF; DNA: TGTGCCAGCAGCCCCGGAGGAAGGGACAGGGGTTTGACCCAGTACTTC
V: TRBV7-2; size: .; length: 14; D: .; J: TRBJ1-2; CDR3: CASSLYGGQAGYTF; DNA: TGTGCCAGCAGCTTATACGGGGGGCAGGCAGGATACACCTTC